This T cell receptor (beta chain) was recovered during a study of shared clonotypes between healthy human individuals. The repertoire was sequenced with immunoSEQ multiplex PCR; TCRdb's copy has only in-frame clones and lacks some. Among 450,000 to 600,000 clones, roughly 85% were seen once, and the ten largest hold approximately 12%. Germline V CDR1 and CDR2: MDHEN, SYDVKM. Trimming shortened V by 8 bases and J by 3 bases, and 7 bases separated the two germline ends. CDR3 length equals 11 residues. This rearrangement joins TRBV28 to TRBJ1-2, with D unclear. The sequenced material came from PBMCs. The origin of this receptor is a middle-aged woman in good health. Some clones in this sample may be carry-over from other donors' samples. The CDR3: CASGNYYGYTF. The CDR3 DNA sequence: TGTGCCAGCGGAAACTACTATGGCTACACCTTC.